The 30 T cell receptor beta chains listed next were all sequenced from one sample in a study of blood T cell repertoires in COVID-19. This table comes from immunoSEQ multiplex PCR, and its TCRdb copy is limited to in-frame clones, with some not included. Seen here are 200,000 to 250,000 clones, approximately 83% observed once, and the top ten hold around 4.6%. Sample: PBMCs or T cells enriched from blood (not recorded which). The receptors were sampled from a woman in her forties or fifties who had been exposed to COVID-19.

The chain recombines TRBV28 with TRBJ1-2, with D possibly being TRBD1 (6 bases). The CDR3 sequence is 13 residues long. V was shortened by 9 bases and J by 4 bases, with 15 bases between the two germline ends. The germline gives CDR1 MDHEN, CDR2 SYDVKM. This CDR3 reads CASITGTGYGYTF. The CDR3 nucleotides read TGTGCCAGTATTACAGGGACCGGCTATGGCTACACCTTC.

This chain connects TRBV12-3 or TRBV12-4 to TRBJ1-1; D gene ambiguous. Between the trimmed V and J ends, which lost 5 bases and 4 bases, there was a span of 5 bases. This CDR3 has 11 amino acids. CDR3 loop: CASSRSTEAFF. The CDR3 DNA is TGTGCCAGCAGTAGGAGCACTGAAGCTTTCTTT.

The CDR3 reads CASSSQAEAFF. The CDR3 DNA reads TGTGCCAGCAGCTCCCAGGCTGAAGCTTTCTTT. The genes are TRBV11-2 and TRBJ1-1, with D unclear. Trimming pared 4 bases from V and 6 bases from J, leaving 6 bases between. CDR1 and CDR2 (germline): SGHAT, FQNNGV. CDR3 length equals 11 residues. Drawing the rest from reference TRBV11-2 and TRBJ1-1, the complete variable domain is EAGVAQSPRYKIIEKRQSVAFWCNPISGHATLYWYQQILGQGPKLLIQFQNNGVVDDSQLPKDRFSAERLKGVDSTLKIQPAKLEDSAVYLCASSSQAEAFFGQGTRLTVV.

This chain uses TRBV7-4 with TRBJ1-3, with D perhaps matching TRBD1 (6 bases). The CDR3 runs 18 residues. Trimming removed 5 bases from V and 3 bases from J, with 23 bases in between. Germline-derived CDR1 and CDR2 are SGHVT and SQSDAQ. The CDR3 loop reads CASSQTPVGQGNGNTIYF. CDR3 sequence (DNA): TGTGCCAGCAGCCAAACTCCGGTTGGGCAGGGGAATGGAAACACCATATATTTT.

This clone was counted a few times. V gene TRBV30 combines with J gene TRBJ2-5; 7 bases match TRBD1. Trimming took 1 base from V and 4 from J; bases not matched to a gene: 0. The CDR3 is 12 amino acids. Germline V lookup: CDR1 GTSNPN, CDR2 SVGIG (reference sequence). CDR3 sequence (DNA): TGTGCCTGGAGTGCAGGGGGAGAGACCCAGTACTTC. Translating it yields CAWSAGGETQYF. Together with reference TRBV30 and TRBJ2-5, the CDR3 gives the full variable domain: SQTIHQWPATLVQPVGSPLSLECTVEGTSNPNLYWYRQAAGRGLQLLFYSVGIGQISSEVPQNLSASRPQDRQFILSSKKLLLSDSGFYLCAWSAGGETQYFGPGTRLLVL.

V is TRBV5-1 and J is TRBJ1-3, with 7 bases aligning to TRBD1. This CDR3 contains 15 residues. The germline V gene encodes CDR1 SGHRS and CDR2 YFSETQ. V was clipped by 5 bases and J by 0 bases; unmatched bases: 5. The CDR3 DNA follows: TGCGCCAGCAGTCCAAGGGGGCCCTCTGGAAACACCATATATTTT. This translates into CASSPRGPSGNTIYF.

The V and J genes are TRBV10-3 and TRBJ2-3, with 7 bases aligning to TRBD1. The CDR3 runs 14 residues. After removal of 11 bases from V and 0 bases from J, the junction contained 8 bases not matched to a gene. CDR1 and CDR2 from the germline V gene are ENHRY and SYGVKD. CDR3 nucleotide sequence: TGTGCCGGCGCACAGGGGCCCAGCACAGATACGCAGTATTTT. It translates to CAGAQGPSTDTQYF.

This chain links TRBV27 with TRBJ1-4; 9 nucleotides align to TRBD1. The trim removed 5 bases at V and 4 bases at J, leaving 11 bases unmatched. This CDR3 is 17 amino acids long. Germline V gene lookup returns CDR1 MNHEY and CDR2 SMNVEV (reference sequence). The CDR3 DNA is TGTGCCAGCAGTCAAAGCGGGACAGGGAACATTAATGAAAAACTGTTTTTT. Protein product: CASSQSGTGNINEKLFF.

The rearrangement joins TRBV5-6 to TRBJ2-1, with a tentative D call TRBD1 (6 bases). The CDR3 has 16 residues. Germline values: CDR1 SGHDT, CDR2 YYEEEE. V lost 2 bases to trimming and J lost 4 bases, with 16 bases between them. The CDR3 loop reads CASSFPTGPAYNEQFF. CDR3 nucleotide sequence: TGTGCCAGCAGCTTCCCGACAGGCCCCGCGTACAATGAGCAGTTCTTC.

This clone was detected only a few times. The gene calls are TRBV12-3 or TRBV12-4 and TRBJ1-3, with D perhaps TRBD1 (5 bases). V was shortened by 6 bases and J by 4 bases, with 10 bases between the two germline ends. The CDR3 extends over 13 amino acids. The CDR3 bases are TGTGCCAGCAGCGAAGGACACGGAAACACCATATATTTT. This translates into CASSEGHGNTIYF.

The V and J genes are TRBV19 and TRBJ1-2; the D is unclear. The germline gives CDR1 LNHDA, CDR2 SQIVND (reference sequence). V shed 6 bases and J shed 6 bases, with 20 bases lying between them. The CDR3 is 15 amino acids. CDR3 in amino acids: CASSYPGGQYHGYTF. The CDR3 bases are TGTGCCAGTAGCTACCCCGGCGGGCAGTATCATGGCTACACCTTC. Filled out from reference TRBV19 and TRBJ1-2, the complete variable domain reads DGGITQSPKYLFRKEGQNVTLSCEQNLNHDAMYWYRQDPGQGLRLIYYSQIVNDFQKGDIAEGYSVSREKKESFPLTVTSAQKNPTAFYLCASSYPGGQYHGYTFGSGTRLTVV.

This sequence joins TRBV5-4 and TRBJ1-1; a weak D match, TRBD1 (5 bases). Germline V gives CDR1 SGHNT, CDR2 YYREEE (reference sequence). Trimming cost V 3 bases and J 8 bases, with 14 bases left between them. The CDR3 is made up of 13 amino acids. This CDR3 is CASSSPSTVEAFF. The CDR3 region has the DNA TGTGCCAGCAGCTCACCATCGACAGTCGAAGCTTTCTTT.

This clone was detected only a few times. This chain connects TRBV3-1 (or the pseudogene TRBV3-2) to TRBJ2-3, with D unclear. The CDR3 has 15 residues. V was trimmed by 2 bases and J by 3 bases, leaving 12 bases between them. From germline, CDR1 is LGHDT and CDR2 YNNKEL (reference sequence). The CDR3 sequence is CASSQFLTKTDTQYF. In DNA, the CDR3 is TGTGCCAGCAGCCAATTTCTCACTAAAACAGATACGCAGTATTTT.

The V gene is TRBV6-1, the J gene TRBJ2-4; 7 positions match TRBD1. In germline, CDR1 is MNHNS, CDR2 SASEGT. Germline trimming cut 3 bases from V and 14 bases from J; bases unmatched to any gene: 10. The length of the CDR3 is 13 residues. CDR3 region: CASSETGRPIEYF. CDR3 DNA: TGTGCCAGCAGTGAGACAGGGCGACCTATTGAGTACTTC.

The rearrangement joins TRBV30 to TRBJ2-3; 12 positions match TRBD2. The ends lost 4 bases at V and 2 bases at J; junction bases unmatched: 7. Germline V lookup: CDR1 GTSNPN, CDR2 SVGIG (reference sequence). The CDR3 is made up of 16 amino acids. DNA of the CDR3: TGTGCCTGGATCCCACTAGCGGGGGGCTCCACAGATACGCAGTATTTT. The encoded protein is CAWIPLAGGSTDTQYF. Full variable domain (outside the CDR3, taken from reference TRBV30 and TRBJ2-3): SQTIHQWPATLVQPVGSPLSLECTVEGTSNPNLYWYRQAAGRGLQLLFYSVGIGQISSEVPQNLSASRPQDRQFILSSKKLLLSDSGFYLCAWIPLAGGSTDTQYFGPGTRLTVL.

V is TRBV9 and J is TRBJ1-3; D remains ambiguous. CDR1 and CDR2 (germline): SGDLS, YYNGEE. V was clipped by 2 bases and J by 4 bases, with 10 bases between them. This CDR3 has 14 amino acids. The CDR3, as DNA: TGTGCCAGCAGCGTTGGTACAGTCGGAAACACCATATATTTT. It codes for CASSVGTVGNTIYF.

The chain joins TRBV5-4 to TRBJ1-4; 10 bases match TRBD1. With V trimmed by 2 bases and J by 9 bases, 4 bases remained unmatched. Germline V CDR1 and CDR2: SGHNT, YYREEE (reference sequence). This CDR3 contains 14 residues. The CDR3 here is CASSFGQGEKKLFF. The CDR3 bases are TGTGCCAGCAGCTTTGGACAGGGGGAAAAAAAACTGTTTTTT. Looking up the rest from reference TRBV5-4 and TRBJ1-4 gives the full variable domain: ETGVTQSPTHLIKTRGQQVTLRCSSQSGHNTVSWYQQALGQGPQFIFQYYREEENGRGNFPPRFSGLQFPNYSSELNVNALELDDSALYLCASSFGQGEKKLFFGSGTQLSVL.

The rearrangement joins TRBV7-8 to TRBJ1-1, with TRBD1 matching 7 bases. Germline assignment: CDR1 SGHVS and CDR2 FQNEAQ. Trimming took 5 bases from V and 4 from J; bases not matched to a gene: 10. The CDR3 has 15 amino acids. DNA for the CDR3: TGTGCCAGCAGCGCCCAACAGGGGCGGTTCACTGAAGCTTTCTTT. This encodes CASSAQQGRFTEAFF.

The chain carries TRBV6-5 and TRBJ1-5; maybe TRBD1 (5 bases). This CDR3 is built from 15 residues. CDR1 MNHEY and CDR2 SVGAGI come from the germline V gene. Trimming removed 7 bases from V and 4 bases from J, with 17 bases in between. The CDR3, as DNA: TGTGCCAGCACCCCTCAGGCAGGGATTAATCAGCCCCAGCATTTT. As protein: CASTPQAGINQPQHF.

This clone was seen a few times. This chain connects TRBV2 to TRBJ2-7; the D is unclear. Germline CDR1 is SNHLY and CDR2 is FYNNEI. V gave up 4 bases and J gave up 0 bases, with 13 bases separating them. The CDR3 contains 15 residues. CDR3 sequence: CASSGGRSASYEQYF. CDR3 nucleotide sequence: TGTGCCAGCAGTGGAGGTAGGAGCGCCTCCTACGAGCAGTACTTC.

The DNA for the CDR3 is TGTGCGACCAACCCGGGACAGGGTAACTATGGCTACACCTTC. Translating gives CATNPGQGNYGYTF. The chain combines TRBV2 with TRBJ1-2; TRBD1 matches 9 bases. The CDR3 covers 14 residues. Germline-derived CDR1 and CDR2 are SNHLY and FYNNEI.

The chain recombines TRBV5-6 with TRBJ1-6; 8 positions agree with TRBD1. The CDR3 is 16 residues long. CDR1 is SGHDT, CDR2 YYEEEE, per germline. V lost 1 base, J lost 10 bases, and 10 bases stayed unmatched. The CDR3: CASSLPDRALASPLHF. In nucleotides, the CDR3 is TGTGCCAGCAGCTTGCCGGACAGGGCTCTCGCCTCACCCCTCCACTTT.

The rearrangement joins TRBV10-3 to TRBJ1-2, with D maybe TRBD1 (5 bases). Germline loops: CDR1 ENHRY, CDR2 SYGVKD. Trimming cost V 3 bases and J 6 bases, with 11 bases left between them. The CDR3 extends over 13 amino acids. The CDR3 region has the DNA TGTGCCATCAGTGAAGGGGTTTCGGATGGCTACACCTTC. Residues: CAISEGVSDGYTF.

This chain connects TRBV7-8 to TRBJ1-5, with TRBD1 matching over 8 bases. Germline CDR1 reads SGHVS; CDR2 reads FQNEAQ. CDR3 length: 19 residues. Trimming cost V 5 bases and J 6 bases; bases outside gene matches: 21. In nucleotides, the CDR3 is TGTGCCAGCAGCCAGAGGGGCAGGGGGCTTAGCAATCTAGGTCAGCCCCAGCATTTT. This sequence encodes CASSQRGRGLSNLGQPQHF. Combining the CDR3 with reference TRBV7-8 and TRBJ1-5 gives the whole variable domain GAGVSQSPRYKVAKRGQDVALRCDPISGHVSLFWYQQALGQGPEFLTYFQNEAQLDKSGLPSDRFFAERPEGSVSTLKIQRTQQEDSAVYLCASSQRGRGLSNLGQPQHFGDGTRLSIL.

This chain links TRBV25-1 with TRBJ1-1; D remains unclear. The V end was cut by 4 bases, the J end by 7 bases, with 7 bases between. The germline CDR1 and CDR2 sequences are MGHDK and SYGVNS. The CDR3 has 11 amino acids. CDR3 region: CASSVEGEAFF. The CDR3 nucleotides read TGTGCCAGCAGTGTGGAGGGTGAAGCTTTCTTT.

This clone was seen at least ten times. The junction shows a germline mismatch at one end, possibly a read error. V gene TRBV11-2 combines with J gene TRBJ1-1; TRBD1 matches 8 bases. This CDR3 contains 16 residues. The germline CDR1 and CDR2 sequences are SGHAT and FQNNGV. The CDR3 sequence: CASSLAEWTGNAEAFF. CDR3 DNA: TGTGCCAGCAGCTTAGCGGAGTGGACAGGGAACGCTGAAGCTTTCTTT. The whole variable domain, remainder taken from reference TRBV11-2 and TRBJ1-1, is EAGVAQSPRYKIIEKRQSVAFWCNPISGHATLYWYQQILGQGPKLLIQFQNNGVVDDSQLPKDRFSAERLKGVDSTLKIQPAKLEDSAVYLCASSLAEWTGNAEAFFGQGTRLTVV.

The genes are TRBV7-2 and TRBJ1-3, with D unresolved. Per germline, CDR1 SGHTA and CDR2 FQGNSA. The length of the CDR3 is 15 residues. V was clipped by 6 bases and J by 4 bases, with 16 bases between them. CDR3 sequence reads: CASRLYSATGNTIYF. The CDR3 region has the DNA TGTGCCAGCAGATTGTATAGCGCAACGGGAAACACCATATATTTT. Together with reference TRBV7-2 and TRBJ1-3, the CDR3 gives the full variable domain: GAGVSQSPSNKVTEKGKDVELRCDPISGHTALYWYRQSLGQGLEFLIYFQGNSAPDKSGLPSDRFSAERTGGSVSTLTIQRTQQEDSAVYLCASRLYSATGNTIYFGEGSWLTVV.

This chain joins TRBV4-2 and TRBJ1-2; D gene unclear. V shed 0 bases and J shed 5 bases, with 7 bases lying between them. The length of the CDR3 is 13 residues. Germline V gene sequence: CDR1 LGHNA, CDR2 YNFKEQ. The CDR3 DNA is TGTGCCAGCAGCCAAGATAGGCGGTATGGCTACACCTTC. Protein product: CASSQDRRYGYTF.

DNA of the CDR3: TGTGCCAGCAGCGTAGCCGGGGGGGCCACCGGGGAGCTGTTTTTT. This sequence encodes CASSVAGGATGELFF. The chain is built from TRBV9 and TRBJ2-2; 8 bases map to TRBD2. The CDR3 is made up of 15 amino acids. The germline V gene encodes CDR1 SGDLS and CDR2 YYNGEE. The junction had 2 bases not matched to a gene; V was cut back by 0 bases and J by 4 bases.

The chain uses TRBV5-1 and TRBJ2-5; D may be TRBD2 (6 bases). Germline V lookup: CDR1 SGHRS, CDR2 YFSETQ. The CDR3 has 11 amino acids. Deletions cut 4 bases from V and 5 bases from J, with 6 bases between. The CDR3 nucleotides read TGCGCCAGCAGCGGGGGGGAGACCCAGTACTTC. Protein sequence: CASSGGETQYF.